This T cell receptor beta chain was recovered during a study of shared T cell receptors in the human thymus. Clones were read by immunoSEQ multiplex PCR, and TCRdb kept only the in-frame ones, dropping some. This sample has about 540,000 clones, with around 78% found just once. Germline CDR1 MGHRA, CDR2 YSYEKL. This CDR3 has 17 amino acids. J gave up 9 bases and V 0 bases, and 13 bases lay outside the gene matches. The same sample was also studied in work on human thymus T cells. That paper notes: Healthy Finnish infants undergoing corrective surgery for congenital heart defects provided the donor material. Thymic samples were excised during corrective heart operations. Thymic and blood repertoires appeared to display a bias in their usage of V and J genes. Highly overlapping thymic repertoires among unrelated individuals were reported in related research.

The chain employs TRBV4-1 and TRBJ1-5; 8 positions match TRBD1. What was sequenced was thymocytes. This TCR was recovered from a boy younger than two with a congenital heart defect. This chain's CDR3 is CASSQDQSGGGIMPQHF. CDR3 nucleotide sequence: TGCGCCAGCAGCCAAGATCAGTCAGGGGGCGGAATCATGCCCCAGCATTTT.